A selection of T cell receptor beta chains follows, all from one sample in a study of PD-1 blockade in classical Hodgkin lymphoma. Sequencing used immunoSEQ multiplex PCR; TCRdb keeps in-frame clones, though not all of them. This sample has about 41,000 clones, with roughly 80% found just once. The sample here was peripheral blood mononuclear cells (PBMCs), taken at baseline. These receptors were collected from a human donor with classical Hodgkin lymphoma. Both conserved end residues are part of each CDR3.

j_call v_call cdr3_aa
TRBJ1-2 TRBV27 CASSPPTGVGGYTF
TRBJ2-7 TRBV7-2 CASSPVRTYEQYF
TRBJ1-5 TRBV6-6 CASTTGGNQPQHF
TRBJ2-2 TRBV4-2 CASSPTSGRGTRELFF
TRBJ2-3 TRBV11-3 CASSWMATDTQYF
TRBJ1-2 TRBV5-1 CASSQGSSNYGYTF
TRBJ2-7 TRBV27 CASSSLIAHGLGEQYF
TRBJ1-2 TRBV6-9 CASSYGADGYTF
TRBJ2-5 TRBV7-9 CASSLARREVETQYF
TRBJ2-1 TRBV29-1 CSAHRPQGPAYNEQFF
TRBJ2-7 TRBV10-2 CASSEPLGASYEQYF
TRBJ2-7 TRBV5-5 CASSWTGSYEQYF
TRBJ2-7 TRBV28 CASREGSRYEQYF
TRBJ2-7 TRBV6-5 CASTQMAGAHEQYF
- TRBV25-1 CASRRDSYEQYF
TRBJ2-7 TRBV4-1 CASSQAGYEQYF
TRBJ2-1 TRBV29-1 CSVDRAGGGNEQFF
TRBJ1-5 TRBV7-2 CASSLAPNQPQHF
TRBJ2-2 TRBV19 CASSRGRANTGELFF
TRBJ2-1 TRBV9 CASSPRTGALDEQFF
TRBJ2-3 TRBV27 CASSQQLVGSTDTQYF
TRBJ2-5 TRBV7-9 CASSSPRAQETQYF
TRBJ1-1 TRBV14 CASTLKVNTEAFF
TRBJ2-3 TRBV9 CASSVGAGGGDTQYF
TRBJ1-4 TRBV28 CASSPPPGVGGEKLFF
TRBJ1-1 TRBV27 CASSFLAGGSNTEAFF
TRBJ2-7 TRBV7-2 CASSLDPGVAYEQYF
TRBJ2-1 TRBV18 CASSPQAVAGASSHEQFF
TRBJ1-1 TRBV18 CASSPALNTEAFF
TRBJ1-1 TRBV18 CASSPGRMNTEAFF
TRBJ2-7 TRBV9 CASSDNLRGQTSEQYF
TRBJ2-7 TRBV5-1 CASSLVIPAGTETYEQYF
TRBJ2-3 TRBV4-1 CASSQVNLVSTDTQYF
TRBJ2-2 TRBV6-5 CASSSGVNTGELFF
TRBJ1-5 TRBV2 CASSPQRSNQPQHF
TRBJ2-1 TRBV11-2 CASSLVGTGAYNEQFF
TRBJ1-5 TRBV6-5 CASFRGEGQPQHF
TRBJ1-2 TRBV7-9 CASSLDRVGTYGYTF
TRBJ2-3 TRBV11-2 CASSRSGRSTDTQYF
TRBJ1-3 TRBV10-3 CAISESVTLGNTIYF